The rows below give T cell receptor beta chains drawn from one sample of a study of beta chain features in type 1 diabetes. Clones were sequenced by immunoSEQ multiplex PCR, and TCRdb holds only the in-frame ones, with some missing. The data hold about 470,000 clones, with about 32% observed a single time. The specimen sequenced was naive CD4+ T cells from blood. Receptors were obtained from a man between 18 and 29 years old in good health. CDR3s include the opening cysteine and the closing phenylalanine or tryptophan. D genes are given only for firm matches. Size tells how often a clone was seen (once, few, many) or the class of an expanded clone, and some rows leave it out.

V gene	D gene	J gene	clone size	CDR3 DNA	CDR3 protein
TRBV6-1	NA	TRBJ2-3	NA	TGTGCCAGCAAATGGTGGGAAACAGATACGCAGTATTTT	CASKWWETDTQYF
TRBV19	NA	TRBJ2-1	NA	TGTGCCAGTAGTAGAGCGGATAGCTCCTACAATGAGCAGTTCTTC	CASSRADSSYNEQFF
TRBV6-5	NA	TRBJ2-1	NA	TGTGCCAGCAGTTCAGCTAGCGAGTCCTACAATGAGCAGTTCTTC	CASSSASESYNEQFF
TRBV29-1	NA	TRBJ1-1	few	TGCAGCGTCGCCAGGGGAGGGGACACTGAAGCTTTCTTT	CSVARGGDTEAFF
TRBV15	NA	TRBJ1-2	NA	TGTGCCACCAGCAGAGATTTCGGGACGCAAGCTAACTATGGCTACACCTTC	CATSRDFGTQANYGYTF
TRBV28	TRBD2	TRBJ2-1	NA	TGTGCCAGCGCGGGACTAGCGGGAGTAGATGAGCAGTTCTTC	CASAGLAGVDEQFF
TRBV2	NA	TRBJ1-1	few	TGTGCCAGCAGTGCTCGCGCGGTGAACACTGAAGCTTTCTTT	CASSARAVNTEAFF
TRBV7-9	NA	TRBJ2-1	NA	TGTGCCAGCAGCTTAAAGTTTTTCCTGGAGGCGATATACAATGAGCAGTTCTTC	CASSLKFFLEAIYNEQFF
TRBV30	NA	TRBJ1-1	few	TGTGCCTGGAGTAAGACCTGGAACACTGAAGCTTTCTTT	CAWSKTWNTEAFF
TRBV25-1	NA	TRBJ2-7	NA	TGTGCCAGCAAAGGGACCTCGGGCGAGCAGTACTTC	CASKGTSGEQYF
TRBV28	NA	TRBJ2-7	NA	TGTGCCAGCAATTCCCCTGGAGGAACCTACGAGCAGTACTTC	CASNSPGGTYEQYF
TRBV30	TRBD2	TRBJ2-3	NA	TGTGCCTGGAGTGTAGGGCTAGCGGGACCCACAGATACGCAGTATTTT	CAWSVGLAGPTDTQYF
TRBV6-1	TRBD1	TRBJ1-5	NA	TGTGCCAGCAGTTCTACAGGGGTGGAGAATCAGCCCCAGCATTTT	CASSSTGVENQPQHF
TRBV7-2	NA	TRBJ2-7	NA	TGTGCCAGCAGCTCACAGTTACTCAACGAGCAGTACTTC	CASSSQLLNEQYF